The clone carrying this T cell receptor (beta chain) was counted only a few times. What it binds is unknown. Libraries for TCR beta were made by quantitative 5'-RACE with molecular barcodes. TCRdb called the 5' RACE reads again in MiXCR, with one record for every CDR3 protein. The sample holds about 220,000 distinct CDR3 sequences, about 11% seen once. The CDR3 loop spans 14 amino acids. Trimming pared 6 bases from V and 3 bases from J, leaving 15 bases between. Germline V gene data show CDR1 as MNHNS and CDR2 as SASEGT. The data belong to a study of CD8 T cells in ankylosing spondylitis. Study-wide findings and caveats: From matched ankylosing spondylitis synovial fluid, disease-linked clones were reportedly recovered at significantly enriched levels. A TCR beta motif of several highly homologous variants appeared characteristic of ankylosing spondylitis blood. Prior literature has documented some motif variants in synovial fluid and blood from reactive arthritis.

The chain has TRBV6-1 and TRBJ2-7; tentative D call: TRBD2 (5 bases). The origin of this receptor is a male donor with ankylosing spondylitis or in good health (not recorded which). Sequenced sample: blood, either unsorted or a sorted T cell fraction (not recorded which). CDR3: CASSPRAVDYEQYF. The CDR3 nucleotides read TGTGCCAGCAGCCCGAGGGCGGTGGACTACGAGCAGTACTTC.